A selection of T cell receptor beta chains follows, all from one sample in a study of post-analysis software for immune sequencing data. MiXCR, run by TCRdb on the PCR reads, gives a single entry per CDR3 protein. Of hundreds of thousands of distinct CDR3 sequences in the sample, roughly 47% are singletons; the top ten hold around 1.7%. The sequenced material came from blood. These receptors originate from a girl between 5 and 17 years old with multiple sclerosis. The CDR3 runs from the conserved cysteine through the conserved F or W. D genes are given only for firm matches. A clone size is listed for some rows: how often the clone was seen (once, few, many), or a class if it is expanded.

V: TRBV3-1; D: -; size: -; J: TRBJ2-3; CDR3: CASSQVLSGNTQYF; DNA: TGTGCCAGCAGCCAAGTCCTGAGCGGAAATACGCAGTATTTT
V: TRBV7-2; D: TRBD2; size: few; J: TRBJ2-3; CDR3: CASSLGTSGGGVDTQYF; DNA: TGTGCCAGCAGCTTAGGAACTAGCGGGGGAGGTGTAGATACGCAGTATTTT
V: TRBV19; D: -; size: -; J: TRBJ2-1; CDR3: CASRIGNEQFF; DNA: TGTGCCAGTAGGATAGGCAATGAGCAGTTCTTC
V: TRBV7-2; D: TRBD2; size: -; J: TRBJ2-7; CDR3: CASSVSRGSSYEQYF; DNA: TGTGCCAGCAGCGTCTCCCGCGGGAGCTCCTACGAGCAGTACTTC
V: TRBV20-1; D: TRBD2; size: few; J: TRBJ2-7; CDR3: CSATRTSGYEQYF; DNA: TGCAGTGCTACCCGGACTAGTGGGTACGAGCAGTACTTC
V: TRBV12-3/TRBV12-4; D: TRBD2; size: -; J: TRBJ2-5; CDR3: CASSFPGLAGGSWETQYF; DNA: TGTGCCAGCAGTTTTCCGGGACTAGCGGGAGGATCGTGGGAGACCCAGTACTTC
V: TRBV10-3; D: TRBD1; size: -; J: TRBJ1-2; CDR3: CAISGGSHRDRGPNNYGYTF; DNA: TGTGCCATCAGTGGGGGATCGCACCGGGACAGGGGACCCAATAACTATGGCTACACCTTC
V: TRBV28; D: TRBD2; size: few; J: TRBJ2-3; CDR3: CASTSLAGVRDTQYF; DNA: TGTGCCAGCACCTCGCTAGCGGGAGTCAGAGATACGCAGTATTTT
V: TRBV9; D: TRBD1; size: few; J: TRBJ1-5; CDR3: CASSLADRVEGGNQPQHF; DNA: TGTGCCAGCAGCCTCGCGGACAGGGTAGAAGGGGGCAATCAGCCCCAGCATTTT
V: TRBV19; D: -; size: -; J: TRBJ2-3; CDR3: CASSMRGAVGSTDTQYF; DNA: TGTGCCAGTAGTATGAGGGGGGCGGTCGGATCAACAGATACGCAGTATTTT
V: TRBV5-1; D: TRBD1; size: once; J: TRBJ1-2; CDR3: CASSLAGDRDYGYTF; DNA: TGCGCCAGCAGCTTGGCCGGGGACAGGGACTATGGCTACACCTTC
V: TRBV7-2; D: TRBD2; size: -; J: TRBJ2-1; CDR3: CVSSLAGTSIVGNEQFF; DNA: TGTGTCAGCAGCTTAGCAGGGACTAGCATTGTTGGGAATGAGCAGTTCTTC
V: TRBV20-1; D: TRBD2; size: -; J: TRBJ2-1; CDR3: CSAGSGGASEQFF; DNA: TGCAGTGCGGGTAGCGGGGGGGCCTCTGAGCAGTTCTTC
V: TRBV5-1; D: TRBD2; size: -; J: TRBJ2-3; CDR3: CTSRIAGGPTDTQYF; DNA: TGCACCAGCAGGATAGCGGGAGGGCCAACAGATACGCAGTATTTT
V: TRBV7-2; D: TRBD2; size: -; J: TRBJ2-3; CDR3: CASSWGGGVLSTDTQYF; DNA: TGTGCCAGCAGCTGGGGCGGGGGGGTCCTTAGCACAGATACGCAGTATTTT
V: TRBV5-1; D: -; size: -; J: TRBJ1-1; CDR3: CASNTEGLGEAFF; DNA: TGCGCCAGCAATACCGAAGGCCTGGGTGAAGCTTTCTTT
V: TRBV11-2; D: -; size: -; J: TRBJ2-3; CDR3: CASSLSFDTDTQYF; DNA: TGTGCCAGCAGCTTATCCTTCGACACAGATACGCAGTATTTT
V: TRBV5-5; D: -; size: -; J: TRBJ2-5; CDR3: CASSFVDGRQETQYF; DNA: TGTGCCAGCAGCTTCGTAGACGGACGTCAAGAGACCCAGTACTTC
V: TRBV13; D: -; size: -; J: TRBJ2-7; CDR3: CASSFKLGFSYEQYF; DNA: TGTGCCAGCAGCTTTAAGTTAGGCTTCTCCTACGAGCAGTACTTC
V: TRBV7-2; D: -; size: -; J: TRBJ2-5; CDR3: CASSPVGGNQETQYF; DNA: TGTGCCAGCAGCCCAGTCGGGGGAAACCAAGAGACCCAGTACTTC
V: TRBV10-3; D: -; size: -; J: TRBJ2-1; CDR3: CAISDKGGSEQFF; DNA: TGTGCCATCAGTGATAAAGGGGGATCCGAGCAGTTCTTC
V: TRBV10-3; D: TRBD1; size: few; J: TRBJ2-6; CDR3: CAISETGGSGANVLTF; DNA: TGTGCCATCAGCGAGACAGGGGGCTCCGGGGCCAACGTCCTGACTTTC
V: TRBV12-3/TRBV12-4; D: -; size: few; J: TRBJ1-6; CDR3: CASSPRSGDSPLHF; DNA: TGTGCCAGCAGCCCAAGATCAGGGGATTCACCCCTCCACTTT
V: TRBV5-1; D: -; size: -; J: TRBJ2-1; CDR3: CASSSNFQQFF; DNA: TGCGCCAGCAGCTCTAACTTCCAGCAGTTCTTC
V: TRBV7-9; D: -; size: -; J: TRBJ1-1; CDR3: CASSSGPRNTEAFF; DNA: TGTGCCAGCAGCTCCGGGCCGAGGAACACTGAAGCTTTCTTT
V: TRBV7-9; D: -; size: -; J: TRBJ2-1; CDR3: CASSDRRNEQFF; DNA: TGTGCCAGCAGTGATCGGAGGAATGAGCAGTTCTTC
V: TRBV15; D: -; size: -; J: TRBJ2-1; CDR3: CATSRVRDEQFF; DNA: TGTGCCACCAGCAGAGTCCGTGATGAGCAGTTCTTC
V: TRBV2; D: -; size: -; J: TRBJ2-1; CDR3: CASTRGGNEQFF; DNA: TGTGCCAGCACGCGAGGGGGGAATGAGCAGTTCTTC
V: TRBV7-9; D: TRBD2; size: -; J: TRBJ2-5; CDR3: CASSSGLAGEQETQYF; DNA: TGTGCCAGCAGCTCAGGACTAGCGGGTGAACAAGAGACCCAGTACTTC
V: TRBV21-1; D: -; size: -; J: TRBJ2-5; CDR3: CASNLGTEETQYF; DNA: TGTGCCAGCAACTTAGGGACAGAAGAGACCCAGTACTTC
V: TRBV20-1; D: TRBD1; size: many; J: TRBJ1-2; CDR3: CSARDPWTGWDGYTF; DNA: TGCAGTGCTAGAGACCCGTGGACAGGTTGGGATGGCTACACCTTC
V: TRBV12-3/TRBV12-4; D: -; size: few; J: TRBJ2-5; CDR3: CASSFPRGGETQYF; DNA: TGTGCCAGCAGTTTCCCGAGGGGGGGCGAGACCCAGTACTTC
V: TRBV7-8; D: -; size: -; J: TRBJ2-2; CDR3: CASSSLGGFETGELFF; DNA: TGTGCCAGCAGCTCCTTAGGGGGGTTCGAAACCGGGGAGCTGTTTTTT
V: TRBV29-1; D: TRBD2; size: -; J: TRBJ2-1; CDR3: CSVLTAGGSSYNEQFF; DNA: TGCAGCGTTCTTACGGCGGGGGGGAGCTCCTACAATGAGCAGTTCTTC
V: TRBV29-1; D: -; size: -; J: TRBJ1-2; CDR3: CSVEASLLRGYTF; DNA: TGCAGCGTTGAAGCCTCGTTACTGAGGGGCTACACCTTC
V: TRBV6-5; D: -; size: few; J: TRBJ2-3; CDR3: CASRGREAGLPDTQYF; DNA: TGTGCCAGCAGAGGTCGGGAAGCAGGACTCCCAGATACGCAGTATTTT
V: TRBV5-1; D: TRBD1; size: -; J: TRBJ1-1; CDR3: CASSKGQENTEAFF; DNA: TGCGCCAGCAGCAAGGGACAGGAGAACACTGAAGCTTTCTTT
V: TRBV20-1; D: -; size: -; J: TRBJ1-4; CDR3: CSAPEPPDRSTNEKLFF; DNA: TGCAGTGCTCCCGAGCCCCCAGACAGGTCAACTAATGAAAAACTGTTTTTT
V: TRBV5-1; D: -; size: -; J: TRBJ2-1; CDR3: CASSTGGQHEQFF; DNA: TGCGCCAGCTCGACCGGGGGTCAACATGAGCAGTTCTTC
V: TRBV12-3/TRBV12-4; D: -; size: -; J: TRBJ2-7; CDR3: CASSSPPHYEQYF; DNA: TGTGCCAGCAGTAGCCCGCCCCACTACGAGCAGTACTTC
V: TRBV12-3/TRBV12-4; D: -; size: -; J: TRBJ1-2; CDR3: CASSSLGFLLSGYTF; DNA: TGTGCCAGCAGCTCTCTAGGTTTTCTTCTCTCTGGCTACACCTTC
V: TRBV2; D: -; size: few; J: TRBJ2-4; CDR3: CASRVHEAKNIQYF; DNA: TGTGCCAGCAGGGTACATGAAGCCAAAAACATTCAGTACTTC
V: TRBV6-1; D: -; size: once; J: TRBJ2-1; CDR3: CASRDASSYNEQFF; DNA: TGTGCCAGCCGGGACGCAAGCTCCTACAATGAGCAGTTCTTC
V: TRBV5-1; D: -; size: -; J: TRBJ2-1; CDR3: CASSLGAVSRNEQFF; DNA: TGCGCCAGCAGCTTGGGGGCAGTCTCCCGCAATGAGCAGTTCTTC
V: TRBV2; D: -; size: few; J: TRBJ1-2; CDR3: CASRRGKANYGYTF; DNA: TGTGCCAGCAGGAGGGGGAAAGCTAACTATGGCTACACCTTC
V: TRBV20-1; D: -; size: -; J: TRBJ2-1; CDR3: CSARVRASDEQFF; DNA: TGCAGTGCTAGAGTACGAGCTAGCGACGAGCAGTTCTTC
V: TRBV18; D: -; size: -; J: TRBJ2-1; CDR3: CASSPRHRLRQFF; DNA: TGTGCCAGCTCACCACGCCACAGGCTAAGGCAGTTCTTC
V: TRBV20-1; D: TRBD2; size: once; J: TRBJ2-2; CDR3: CSLLAGDTGELFF; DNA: TGCAGCCTACTAGCGGGCGACACCGGGGAGCTGTTTTTT
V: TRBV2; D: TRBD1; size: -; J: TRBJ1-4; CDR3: CASSDYGTGYEKLFF; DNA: TGTGCCAGCAGTGATTATGGGACAGGGTATGAAAAACTGTTTTTT
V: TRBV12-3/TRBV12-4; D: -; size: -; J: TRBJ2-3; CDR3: CASRPGRQTDTQYF; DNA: TGTGCCAGCAGGCCGGGGCGGCAGACAGATACGCAGTATTTT
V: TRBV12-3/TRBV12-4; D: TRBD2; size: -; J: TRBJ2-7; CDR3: CASSKGLAGAYEQYF; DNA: TGTGCCAGCAGTAAAGGACTAGCGGGGGCTTACGAGCAGTACTTC
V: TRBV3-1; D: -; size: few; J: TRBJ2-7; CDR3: CASSQGPTLYEQYF; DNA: TGTGCCAGCAGCCAAGGACCGACCCTCTACGAGCAGTACTTC